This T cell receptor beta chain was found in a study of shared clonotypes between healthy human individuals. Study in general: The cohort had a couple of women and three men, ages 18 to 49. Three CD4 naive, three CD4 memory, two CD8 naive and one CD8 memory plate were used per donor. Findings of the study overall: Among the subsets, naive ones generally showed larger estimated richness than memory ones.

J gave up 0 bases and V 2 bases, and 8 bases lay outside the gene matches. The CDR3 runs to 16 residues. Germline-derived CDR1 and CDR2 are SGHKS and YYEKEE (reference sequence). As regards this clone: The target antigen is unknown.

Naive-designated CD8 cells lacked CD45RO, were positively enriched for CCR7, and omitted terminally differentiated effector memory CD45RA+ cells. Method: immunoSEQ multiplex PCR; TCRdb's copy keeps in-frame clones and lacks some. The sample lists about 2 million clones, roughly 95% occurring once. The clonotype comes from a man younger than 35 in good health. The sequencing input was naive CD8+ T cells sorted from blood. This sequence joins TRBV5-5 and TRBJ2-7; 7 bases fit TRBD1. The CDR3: CASSFASGQRSYEQYF. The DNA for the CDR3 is TGTGCCAGCAGCTTCGCCTCGGGACAGCGCTCCTACGAGCAGTACTTC.